These T cell receptor beta chains were read from a single sample in a study of T cell changes during pregnancy in multiple sclerosis. The protocol was immunoSEQ multiplex PCR, while the TCRdb copy is restricted to in-frame clones and leaves out a portion. Found here are about 54,000 clones, 75% to 95% of them singletons; the top ten hold approximately 1.1%. Sample: peripheral blood, taken after pregnancy. These receptors were collected from a female donor in good health, enrolled as a control in a pregnancy study. Each CDR3 is given with its conserved first and last residue. D genes are given only for firm matches. Clone size appears in some rows only: once, few, many, or a class for an expanded clone.

j_gene	d_gene	v_gene	abundance	CDR3nt	CDR3aa
TRBJ1-2	-	TRBV2	-	TGTGCCAGCATCGGGGGGACTTACCCTGACTACACCTTC	CASIGGTYPDYTF
TRBJ1-1	-	TRBV7-9	-	TGTGCCAGCAGCTACCACAGGGAGGAAGCTTTCTTT	CASSYHREEAFF
TRBJ1-6	-	TRBV30	-	TGTGCCTGGAGTCAGGGAAGAAGTGCCTATAATTCACCCCTCCACTTT	CAWSQGRSAYNSPLHF
TRBJ2-1	-	TRBV19	-	TGTGCCAGTAGTTTTACAGGGCGCTCCTACAATGAGCAGTTCTTC	CASSFTGRSYNEQFF
TRBJ1-5	-	TRBV28	-	TGTGCCAGCACCGTGGGAGGGGCCCAGCATTTT	CASTVGGAQHF
TRBJ2-5	-	TRBV2	-	TGTGCCAGCAGTGAAGTACGGACTCACAACCAAGAGACCCAGTACTTC	CASSEVRTHNQETQYF
TRBJ1-6	-	TRBV13	-	TGTGCCAGCAGCTTAGATCAGGGAAGATCACCCCTCCACTTT	CASSLDQGRSPLHF
TRBJ2-7	TRBD2	TRBV7-2	-	TGTGCCAGCAGCTTGACTAGCGGGAGCTACGAGCAGTACTTC	CASSLTSGSYEQYF
TRBJ2-3	-	TRBV29-1	once	TGCAGCGTTGGAGGTGCAGATACGCAGTATTTT	CSVGGADTQYF
TRBJ2-1	TRBD2	TRBV7-2	once	TGTGCCAGCAGCGCCCCACTCCTAGCGGGAGAATACAATGAGCAGTTCTTC	CASSAPLLAGEYNEQFF
TRBJ1-2	-	TRBV7-8	-	TGTGCCAGCAGCTCCGAGTTCACCGGGACGGGGGAGTATGGCTACACCTTC	CASSSEFTGTGEYGYTF
TRBJ2-5	-	TRBV13	-	TGTGCCAGCAGCTTCTACCGGGAGACCCAGTACTTC	CASSFYRETQYF
TRBJ1-3	TRBD1	TRBV6-1	once	TGTGCCAGCAGTGACGACAGGGGTTTCTACGGAAACACCATATATTTT	CASSDDRGFYGNTIYF
TRBJ1-1	-	TRBV5-1	-	TGCGCCAGCAGCTTGGGAGGGGGGAACACTGAAGCTTTCTTT	CASSLGGGNTEAFF
TRBJ2-1	TRBD1	TRBV11-3	-	TGTGCCAGCAGCCAGAGGACAGGGGTTAACGATGAGCAGTTCTTC	CASSQRTGVNDEQFF
TRBJ1-2	-	TRBV28	-	TGTGCCAGCAGTTTATCGGGTGGGGCACTAAACTATGGCTACACCTTC	CASSLSGGALNYGYTF
TRBJ2-1	-	TRBV7-8	-	TGTGCCAGCAGCTTAGCTGATAGCTCCTACAATGAGCAGTTCTTC	CASSLADSSYNEQFF
TRBJ2-5	TRBD1	TRBV7-2	-	TGTGCCAGCAGCTTAGCGGGGACAGAACAAGAGACCCAGTACTTC	CASSLAGTEQETQYF
TRBJ2-2	TRBD2	TRBV19	-	TGTGCCAGTAGTGTTAGCGGGGGGGACACCGGGGAGCTGTTTTTT	CASSVSGGDTGELFF
TRBJ1-4	-	TRBV29-1	-	TGCAGCGTTGTCCCTCCCGGGTCAACTAATGAAAAACTGTTTTTT	CSVVPPGSTNEKLFF
TRBJ2-1	TRBD1	TRBV28	-	TGTGCCACCTTGGACAGGGGGCGGGGGGGGGAGCAGTTCTTC	CATLDRGRGGEQFF
TRBJ2-7	-	TRBV5-1	-	TGCGCCAGCAGCATGGTACAGGGTCGAGAGCAGTACTTC	CASSMVQGREQYF
TRBJ1-6	TRBD1	TRBV27	-	TGTGCCAGCAGTTTTGAATTCCCCATCCGGGACAGCCGGGTTTCACCCCTCCACTTT	CASSFEFPIRDSRVSPLHF
TRBJ2-2	TRBD2	TRBV6-1	-	TGTGCCAGCAGTGAATCGGGCGGGAGGAGGGCCGGGGAGCTGTTTTTT	CASSESGGRRAGELFF
TRBJ1-2	TRBD1	TRBV6-1	-	TGTGCCAGCAGTGACACAATACAGGGGGCGCCGGATGGCTACACCTTC	CASSDTIQGAPDGYTF
TRBJ1-2	TRBD1	TRBV2	-	TGTGCCAGCGGACAGGCTTATGGCTACACCTTC	CASGQAYGYTF
TRBJ1-3	-	TRBV29-1	-	TGCAGCGTTCGCGGGCCGGGAAACACCATATATTTT	CSVRGPGNTIYF
TRBJ2-1	-	TRBV7-6	-	TGTGCCAGCAGCCCCTCCGGGCTAGCTCCTTACAATGAGCAGTTCTTC	CASSPSGLAPYNEQFF
TRBJ1-2	-	TRBV19	few	TGTGCCATCAGACGGACGGGAATGAGTGGCTACACCTTC	CAIRRTGMSGYTF
TRBJ1-2	-	TRBV5-6	-	TGTGCCAGCATCCAGCGGCCAAGGGGACTCTATGGCTACACCTTC	CASIQRPRGLYGYTF
TRBJ2-7	TRBD2	TRBV29-1	-	TGCAGCGTGGGGACTAGCGGGCCCTACGAGCAGTACTTC	CSVGTSGPYEQYF
TRBJ1-2	TRBD1	TRBV6-4	-	TGTGCCAGCAGTGACTCCGGACAGGCCCCAGGAGGCTACACCTTC	CASSDSGQAPGGYTF
TRBJ2-5	-	TRBV15	-	TGTGCCACCAGCAGGGGGCCGGAGACCCAGTACTTC	CATSRGPETQYF
TRBJ2-1	-	TRBV28	-	TGTGCCAGCAGTCAGAGTAGCGGAGGGTCCTACAATGAGCAGTTCTTC	CASSQSSGGSYNEQFF
TRBJ2-7	-	TRBV28	-	TGTGCCGGGTCTTCAGGGGTGCACGAGCAGTACTTC	CAGSSGVHEQYF
TRBJ2-6	-	TRBV19	once	TGTGCCAGTAGTATACGACAGGTATTTAGGTCTGGGGCCAACGTCCTGACTTTC	CASSIRQVFRSGANVLTF
TRBJ1-6	-	TRBV2	-	TGTGCCAGCAGCTGGCAGGGAGGTTCACCCCTCCACTTT	CASSWQGGSPLHF
TRBJ1-2	-	TRBV27	-	TGTGCCAGCAGTTCCAACAGGGCAGGCTATGGCTACACCTTC	CASSSNRAGYGYTF
TRBJ1-5	-	TRBV5-1	once	TGCGCCAGCAGCTTTACAGGGTCATTGAATCAGCCCCAGCATTTT	CASSFTGSLNQPQHF
TRBJ2-1	-	TRBV7-9	-	TGTGCCAGCAGCTTAGTCTCAGCCTGGCGGGAGCAGTTCTTC	CASSLVSAWREQFF
TRBJ1-2	-	TRBV19	once	TGTGCCAGTAGTATGTCCGTCGACAGACCCTATGGCTACACCTTC	CASSMSVDRPYGYTF
TRBJ2-2	TRBD2	TRBV7-2	-	TGTGCCAGCAGCTTTAAGGGGAGGGACACCGGGGAGCTGTTTTTT	CASSFKGRDTGELFF
TRBJ2-5	-	TRBV27	-	TGTGCCAGCAGTTTACAGGCGTCCGGAGAGACCCAGTACTTC	CASSLQASGETQYF
TRBJ2-1	TRBD2	TRBV5-6	-	TGTGCCAGCAGCCCCTTCAGGGTGACTAGCGCCAGGAATCACAATGAGCAGTTCTTC	CASSPFRVTSARNHNEQFF
TRBJ1-1	TRBD1	TRBV6-5	once	TGTGCCAGCAGACGAGGACAGGGGTGGGACACTGAAGCTTTCTTT	CASRRGQGWDTEAFF
TRBJ2-6	TRBD1	TRBV7-9	-	TGTGCCAGCAGCCCGGGACAGGGCCTCTCTGGGGCCAACGTCCTGACTTTC	CASSPGQGLSGANVLTF
TRBJ2-1	TRBD2	TRBV2	-	TGTGCCAGCAGCCCCCCAGCGGGGGCTCGGAATGAGCAGTTCTTC	CASSPPAGARNEQFF
TRBJ2-1	TRBD2	TRBV7-9	-	TGTGCCAGCAGCTCGGAGCGGGAGAAGGGCAATGAGCAGTTCTTC	CASSSEREKGNEQFF